Sequencing of this T cell receptor (beta chain) was carried out in a study of patients and donors after allogeneic stem cell transplantation (dated by TCRdb to the early 2020s). The library was produced with RT-PCR. Sequenced on a NextSeq 550. In TCRdb, the public reads were trimmed at Q25 with fastp and aligned with MiXCR, with productive beta chains retained. Merged by CDR3 protein, the rows form single entries marked with the most common genes and DNA. The sample yields some 960,000 distinct CDR3 sequences; about 20% were counted once. The top ten clonotypes cover around 6% of the sample. The V and J ends are trimmed by 0 bases and 4 bases, leaving 9 bases between them. The CDR3 runs 14 residues from the cysteine to the phenylalanine. The only DNA kept is the CDR3, 42 bases in frame from the first base. The germline V gene sets CDR1 to ENHRY and CDR2 to SYGVKD. This clonotype appeared a few times. No cognate antigen has been identified for it. Base-call qualities are not available, and no considerably larger clone is one nucleotide away.

Material for sequencing was blood, either unsorted or a sorted T cell fraction (not recorded which). The chain is encoded by TRBV10-3 joined to TRBJ2-5; the D gene is perhaps TRBD1, from 6 matching bases. The source is a human donor who was either an allogeneic HSCT recipient or a stem cell or donor lymphocyte infusion donor (not recorded which). It is not recorded whose cells these are; they may come from a transplant donor. Read as DNA, the sequence is TGTGCCATCAGTGAGTCGCTCAGGGGAGAGACCCAGTACTTC. Protein translation: CAISESLRGETQYF.